Shown below are 29 T cell receptor beta chains from a single sample sequenced in a study of blood T cell repertoires in COVID-19. Libraries were prepared by immunoSEQ multiplex PCR; TCRdb keeps only in-frame clonotypes and omits some of them. The sample lists around 250,000 clones, roughly 86% occurring once. The sample was peripheral blood. All receptors come from a woman aged 60-70 years who had recovered from COVID-19.

In this sample, this clone turned up once. This chain uses TRBV27 with TRBJ2-5; 8 nucleotides match TRBD2. The CDR3 loop spans 16 amino acids. Germline V gene sequence: CDR1 MNHEY, CDR2 SMNVEV (reference sequence). J lost 5 bases, V lost 8 bases, and 16 bases had no gene match. CDR3 amino acids: CASWGSGATFGETQYF. CDR3 sequence (DNA): TGTGCCAGCTGGGGTAGCGGGGCGACATTTGGGGAGACCCAGTACTTC.

This clone was found once. V usage is TRBV29-1 and J usage is TRBJ2-1; tentative D call: TRBD1 (6 bases). The CDR3 totals 14 residues. V lost 5 bases to trimming and J lost 6 bases, with 17 bases between them. Germline assignment: CDR1 SQVTM and CDR2 ANQGSEA. CDR3 sequence: CSVIRDTRLNEQFF. In DNA, the CDR3 is TGCAGCGTTATCCGGGACACACGCCTCAATGAGCAGTTCTTC.

This sequence joins TRBV28 and TRBJ2-1; D not certain. This CDR3 contains 11 residues. The ends were cut back, 5 bases at V and 9 bases at J, with 8 bases in the middle. Germline V gene lookup returns CDR1 MDHEN and CDR2 SYDVKM. The CDR3 reads CASSPEAEQFF. The CDR3 DNA follows: TGTGCCAGCAGTCCCGAGGCTGAGCAGTTCTTC.

This chain connects TRBV28 to TRBJ2-7; D remains ambiguous. The CDR3 is 11 residues long. The germline CDR1 and CDR2 sequences are MDHEN and SYDVKM. The V end was cut by 6 bases, the J end by 4 bases, with 7 bases between. The CDR3 nucleotides read TGTGCCAGCAGGTTCCAATACGAGCAGTACTTC. Amino acid sequence: CASRFQYEQYF.

The rearrangement joins TRBV2 to TRBJ2-2; D perhaps matches TRBD1 (6 bases). The germline gives CDR1 SNHLY, CDR2 FYNNEI. The CDR3 extends over 20 amino acids. With 0 bases removed from V and 13 bases from J, the gap between germline ends came to 33 bases. Written as DNA, the CDR3 is TGTGCCAGCAGTGAAGCACAGGGTAAAAGTGCACCGACATTGAGGTTTTTGCTGTTTTTT. This codes for CASSEAQGKSAPTLRFLLFF.

CDR3 sequence (DNA): TGTGCCAGCAGCTTAAGCCCTAGCGGGGGTAGCGCAGATACGCAGTATTTT. As protein: CASSLSPSGGSADTQYF. The V and J genes are TRBV7-3 and TRBJ2-3, with 10 bases identical to TRBD2. Germline CDR1 and CDR2: SGHTA and FQGTGA. Germline trimming cut 1 base from V and 4 bases from J; bases unmatched to any gene: 8. The CDR3 is 17 residues long.

This clone was seen once. The rearrangement links TRBV2 to TRBJ1-6; TRBD1 is a possible D gene (6 bases). Germline-derived CDR1 and CDR2 are SNHLY and FYNNEI. Trimming shortened V by 4 bases and J by 14 bases, and 12 bases separated the two germline ends. This CDR3 has 12 amino acids. The CDR3: CASSGPGVTLHF. The CDR3 DNA is TGTGCCAGCAGTGGACCAGGGGTCACCCTCCACTTT.

The CDR3 region is CASSQAGGLDYGYTF. Written as DNA, the CDR3 is TGTGCCAGCAGCCAAGCCGGAGGGTTGGACTATGGCTACACCTTC. The V call is TRBV4-2, the J call TRBJ1-2; D gene ambiguous. V lost 1 base, J lost 3 bases, and 12 bases lay in between. CDR1 and CDR2 (germline): LGHNA, YNFKEQ. CDR3 length equals 15 residues.

With respect to this clone: This specimen includes other DNA sequences encoding the same CDR3. The chain carries TRBV5-1 and TRBJ1-5; 9 bases are shared with TRBD1. The CDR3 extends over 15 amino acids. Trimming at V came to 0 bases and at J to 6 bases, leaving 4 bases not matched to a gene. CDR1 is SGHRS and CDR2 is YFSETQ in the germline V gene. This CDR3 reads CASSLDGTGSQPQHF. CDR3 in DNA: TGCGCCAGCAGCTTGGACGGGACAGGGAGTCAGCCCCAGCATTTT.

The chain recombines TRBV28 with TRBJ1-2; D gene ambiguous. Deletions cut 5 bases from V and 4 bases from J, with 14 bases between. The CDR3 contains 14 residues. From germline, CDR1 is MDHEN and CDR2 SYDVKM. The CDR3: CASSPAEGGYGYTF. In DNA form, the CDR3 reads TGTGCCAGCAGTCCCGCTGAGGGAGGCTATGGCTACACCTTC.

This chain links TRBV7-3 with TRBJ2-7; TRBD1 might be the D (6 bases). The V gene lost 10 bases and the J gene lost 2 bases, with 18 bases spanning the gap. CDR3 size: 14 residues. Germline CDR1 SGHTA, CDR2 FQGTGA. CDR3 in DNA: TGTGCCACCATTAGGGGGAGAGGGACCTACGAGCAGTACTTC. Encoded protein: CATIRGRGTYEQYF.

The gene calls are TRBV7-8 and TRBJ2-7; a possible D gene is TRBD1 (6 bases). From germline, CDR1 is SGHVS and CDR2 FQNEAQ. Deletions cut 5 bases from V and 3 bases from J, with 26 bases between. The CDR3 runs 18 residues. DNA of the CDR3: TGTGCCAGCAGCCTAGGGGGAACAGGCACCACACAGTTCTACGAGCAGTACTTC. The encoded protein is CASSLGGTGTTQFYEQYF.

The rearrangement joins TRBV12-3 or TRBV12-4 to TRBJ2-2, with 8 bases that match TRBD1. CDR3 length equals 13 residues. J lost 1 base, V lost 11 bases, and 3 bases had no gene match. The CDR3 here is CAYGTGNTGELFF. The CDR3 coding sequence is TGTGCCTATGGGACAGGGAACACCGGGGAGCTGTTTTTT.

This chain connects TRBV7-8 to TRBJ1-5; D remains unclear. The CDR3 is 14 amino acids. Germline CDR1 reads SGHVS; CDR2 reads FQNEAQ. Trimming shortened V by 8 bases and J by 5 bases, and 16 bases separated the two germline ends. CDR3 in amino acids: CASSGLEGYQPQHF. CDR3 DNA sequence: TGTGCCAGCTCCGGGCTGGAGGGATATCAGCCCCAGCATTTT. Full variable domain (remainder filled in from reference TRBV7-8 and TRBJ1-5): GAGVSQSPRYKVAKRGQDVALRCDPISGHVSLFWYQQALGQGPEFLTYFQNEAQLDKSGLPSDRFFAERPEGSVSTLKIQRTQQEDSAVYLCASSGLEGYQPQHFGDGTRLSIL.

This chain connects TRBV5-1 to TRBJ1-4, with 7 positions matching TRBD1. CDR3 length: 16 residues. In germline, CDR1 is SGHRS, CDR2 YFSETQ. V lost 0 bases to trimming and J lost 2 bases; unmatched junction nucleotides: 4. CDR3 loop: CASSLASGQTNEKLFF. The CDR3 nucleotides are TGCGCCAGCAGCTTGGCTTCGGGACAGACTAATGAAAAACTGTTTTTT.

This chain connects TRBV5-1 to TRBJ2-3; TRBD2 might be the D (7 bases). Germline loops: CDR1 SGHRS, CDR2 YFSETQ. V gave up 9 bases and J gave up 0 bases, with 14 bases separating them. The CDR3 covers 14 residues. In nucleotides, the CDR3 is TGCGCCACGAAGGCGGGGGCTAGCACAGATACGCAGTATTTT. Translation: CATKAGASTDTQYF. Looking up the rest from reference TRBV5-1 and TRBJ2-3 gives the full variable domain: KAGVTQTPRYLIKTRGQQVTLSCSPISGHRSVSWYQQTPGQGLQFLFEYFSETQRNKGNFPGRFSGRQFSNSRSEMNVSTLELGDSALYLCATKAGASTDTQYFGPGTRLTVL.

The chain couples TRBV7-9 to TRBJ1-4; TRBD1 is a possible D gene (5 bases). The germline V and J ends were trimmed by 1 base and 7 bases, with 13 bases remaining between them. Germline CDR1 is SEHNR and CDR2 is FQNEAQ (reference sequence). The CDR3 spans 15 residues. The CDR3 DNA sequence: TGTGCCAGCAGCTTAGGGCCCCAGGGTGGTGAAAAACTGTTTTTT. Its translation is CASSLGPQGGEKLFF.

The genes are TRBV25-1 and TRBJ2-7, with D hard to call. Germline CDR1 is MGHDK and CDR2 is SYGVNS. The V end lost 8 bases, the J end lost 7 bases, and 12 bases lay between the germline ends. The CDR3 sequence is 11 residues long. For the CDR3, the DNA is TGTGCCAGCTACAACAATTTGGAGCAGTACTTC. Its translation: CASYNNLEQYF.

The CDR3 loop reads CASSTLGGADTF. The CDR3 DNA reads as TGTGCCAGCAGTACGCTGGGGGGGGCCGACACCTTC. The V call is TRBV6-6, the J call TRBJ1-2; TRBD1 might be the D (6 bases). Germline V CDR1 and CDR2: MNHNY, SVGAGI (reference sequence). The CDR3 has 12 residues. Trimming cost V 5 bases and J 12 bases, with 16 bases left between them.

This chain connects TRBV20-1 to TRBJ2-7, with D tentatively TRBD2 (5 bases). The CDR3 contains 11 residues. CDR1 is DFQATT, CDR2 SNEGSKA, per germline (reference sequence). V was clipped by 3 bases and J by 3 bases, with 6 bases between them. This CDR3 reads CSASRDYEQYF. The CDR3 DNA sequence: TGCAGTGCTAGCCGGGACTACGAGCAGTACTTC.

The chain employs TRBV4-1 and TRBJ1-2, with 7 positions matching TRBD1. CDR1 and CDR2 from the germline V gene are MGHRA and YSYEKL. V dropped 8 bases and J dropped 6; count of bases not matched to a gene: 9. The CDR3 totals 13 residues. CDR3 coding DNA: TGCGCCAGCGGCGTAGGGGGCTGGGATGGCTACACCTTC. This gives the protein CASGVGGWDGYTF.

The chain uses TRBV5-5 and TRBJ1-6; tentative D call: TRBD1 (5 bases). The CDR3 spans 17 residues. CDR1 SGHKS and CDR2 YYEKEE come from the germline V gene (reference sequence). V was clipped by 0 bases and J by 8 bases, with 18 bases between them. CDR3 in DNA: TGTGCCAGCAGCTTGGATCCCTCAGGGCGGTACGATTCACCCCTCCACTTT. This codes for CASSLDPSGRYDSPLHF.

The chain is built from TRBV6-5 and TRBJ2-1; the match to TRBD1 covers 8 bases. Trimming cost V 4 bases and J 3 bases; bases outside gene matches: 5. CDR3 length: 15 residues. Germline V gives CDR1 MNHEY, CDR2 SVGAGI. The chain's CDR3 is CASSFGQGRYNEQFF. Here the CDR3 DNA reads TGTGCCAGCAGTTTCGGACAGGGACGCTACAATGAGCAGTTCTTC.

The rearrangement uses TRBV21-1 and TRBJ1-5; the table's D call, TRBD1, has no DNA check behind it. TRBV21-1 is shown as a pseudogene. The CDR3 loop spans 16 amino acids. The CDR3 sequence is CASSKRPGQGHQPQHF. The CDR3, as DNA: TGTGCCAGCAGCAAAAGGCCGGGACAGGGGCATCAGCCCCAGCATTTT.

This chain links TRBV5-1 with TRBJ2-3; the D gene is possibly TRBD1 (6 bases). The CDR3 is 16 amino acids. V lost 4 bases, J lost 2 bases, and 17 bases lay in between. Germline CDR1 reads SGHRS; CDR2 reads YFSETQ. Written as DNA, the CDR3 is TGCGCCAGCAGCGTCCAGGGGAGAATTAACACAGATACGCAGTATTTT. Translated, it gives CASSVQGRINTDTQYF.

The CDR3 DNA sequence: TGTGCCAGCAGTCCTACAGGGGGAGCTTATGGCTACACCTTC. Protein sequence: CASSPTGGAYGYTF. The chain couples TRBV28 to TRBJ1-2; TRBD1 agrees at 8 bases. In germline, CDR1 is MDHEN, CDR2 SYDVKM. CDR3 length: 14 residues. Unmatched junction bases numbered 7, after V lost 5 bases and J lost 5 bases.

The chain is built from TRBV5-1 and TRBJ1-3; weak D call: TRBD1 (5 bases). The germline V and J ends were trimmed by 3 bases and 0 bases, with 7 bases remaining between them. Germline CDR1 and CDR2: SGHRS and YFSETQ. The CDR3 runs 14 residues. CDR3 residues: CASSSDSSGNTIYF. The CDR3 bases are TGCGCCAGCAGCTCAGACAGCTCTGGAAACACCATATATTTT.

V gene TRBV11-3 combines with J gene TRBJ2-1; 11 bases map to TRBD2. The CDR3 is 17 residues long. Germline CDR1 reads SGHNT; CDR2 reads YENEEA. J lost 6 bases, V lost 0 bases, and 7 bases had no gene match. The CDR3 DNA reads as TGTGCCAGCAGCTTAGAGGTCCGTAGCGGGGGGGCCAATGAGCAGTTCTTC. Protein sequence: CASSLEVRSGGANEQFF.

V is TRBV4-2 and J is TRBJ2-7; D is undetermined. Germline assignment: CDR1 LGHNA and CDR2 YNFKEQ. V shed 0 bases and J shed 4 bases, with 13 bases lying between them. The CDR3 runs to 15 residues. The CDR3 here is CASSQETTAPYEQYF. The DNA for the CDR3 is TGTGCCAGCAGCCAAGAGACAACAGCACCTTACGAGCAGTACTTC.